This T cell receptor (beta chain) was profiled in a study of control samples from healthy donors and cancer patients. Some clones are missing from TCRdb's copy, which holds only in-frame ones; the method was immunoSEQ multiplex PCR. This table holds 45,000 to 55,000 clones, roughly 92% found once. The sequence derives from a woman aged 50 to 60 with head and neck cancer. Sequenced input: PBMCs.

The chain's CDR3 is CASSLRGSGTPGELFF. CDR3 nucleotides: TGCGCCAGCAGCTTAAGAGGTAGCGGTACCCCCGGGGAGCTGTTTTTT. V is TRBV5-1 and J is TRBJ2-2; D may be TRBD2 (6 bases). The CDR3 is made up of 16 amino acids. V lost 2 bases to trimming and J lost 6 bases, with 17 bases between them. The germline CDR1 and CDR2 sequences are SGHRS and YFSETQ.